This TCR beta chain comes out of a study of prognosis after radiotherapy for stage I lung cancer. Amplification of the TCR beta CDR3 (from genomic DNA) was done by two-round multiplex PCR. The use of primers specific to each TRBV and TRBJ gene characterized first-round PCR. MiXCR, applied by TCRdb to the multiplex PCR reads, yields one record per CDR3 protein. Among under 55,000 distinct CDR3 sequences listed, under 45% were seen once. There are many counts of this clonotype. This TCR was sampled from a donor over 45 with non-small cell lung cancer. The sequenced sample was PBMCs, obtained before or after stereotactic body radiation therapy (not recorded which).

The DNA of the CDR3 is TGTGCCAGTAGTATACTAGGCTCGGGGAGGGTTAATGAGCAGTTCTTC. It translates to CASSILGSGRVNEQFF. The V call is TRBV19, the J call TRBJ2-1; 7 positions match TRBD2. The J segment lost 7 bases and the V segment lost 2 bases, leaving 11 bases of the junction unmatched. CDR1 and CDR2 (germline): LNHDA, SQIVND (reference sequence). CDR3 length: 16 residues.